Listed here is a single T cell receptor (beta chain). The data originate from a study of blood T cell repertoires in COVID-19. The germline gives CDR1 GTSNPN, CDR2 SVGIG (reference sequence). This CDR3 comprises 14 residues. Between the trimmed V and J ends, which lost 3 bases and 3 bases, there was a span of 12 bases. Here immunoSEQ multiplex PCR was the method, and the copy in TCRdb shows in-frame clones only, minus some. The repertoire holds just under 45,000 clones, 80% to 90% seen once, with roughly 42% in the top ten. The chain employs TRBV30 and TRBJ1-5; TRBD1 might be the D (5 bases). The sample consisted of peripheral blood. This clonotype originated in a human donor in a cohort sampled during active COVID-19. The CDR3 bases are TGTGCCTGGAGAGGAAAGGGGCACAATCAGCCCCAGCATTTT. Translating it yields CAWRGKGHNQPQHF.